This TCR beta chain derives from a study of blood T cell repertoires in COVID-19 (dated by TCRdb to about 2020). Context from the whole study: Samples covering the acute and convalescent phases of COVID-19 were provided by collaborators in the United States, Italy and Spain. The samples were drawn from two sources: the first 160 participants of the ongoing ImmuneRACE study, and fewer than 1,500 subjects contributed by 6 global collaborators. HLA class I and class II types, where available, came from metadata supplied by the sample provider rather than from assay-based typing. The dataset comprised deeply sampled blood TCRbeta repertoires from subjects exposed to, actively infected with, or recovered from COVID-19. The prospective study material was composed of cDNA or gDNA derived from T cells, B-cell-depleted T cells, or PBMCs. The repertoires were released in a freely available public database intended as a resource for research on the immune response to SARS-CoV-2. Sample metadata almost always included a de-identified subject ID, COVID-19 status, age in years and sex.

CDR1 and CDR2 are drawn from the germline V gene (reference sequence): MNHEY, SMNVEV. The CDR3 covers 13 residues, taking in both the cysteine and the phenylalanine. CDR3 DNA is the only sequence kept; it has 39 bases, read in frame from the first base. V is shortened by 5 bases, J by 4 bases, and the region joining them spans 11 bases. TCRbeta CDR3 regions were amplified from genomic DNA by means of the immunoSEQ Assay, a bias-controlled multiplex PCR. On the study's bioinformatics: Nucleated cell counts per sample were estimated from amplification of reference gene primers within the assay. To quantify the absolute abundance of each unique TCRbeta CDR3 rearrangement, sequence reads were collapsed and filtered. For each sample, productive Simpson clonality was calculated by taking the square root of Simpson's diversity index across productive rearrangements. What TCRdb holds here is the immuneACCESS table cut down to in-frame rearrangements. Part of the clones is not present; checked against another copy, under half of the missing clones reflect an unresolved V gene, and the others are unexplained. The V and J calls and the clone size are those of that table, but D and trimming were determined from the DNA. This sample is represented by 15,000 to 20,000 clones; roughly nine tenths of them were singletons. Together, the top ten hold 5.2% of the sample.

The collaborating institutions used their own protocols to collect whole blood in K2EDTA tubes. For TCRbeta analysis, collaborators shipped samples as frozen whole blood, isolated PBMCs, or DNA extracted from either of those sample types. Details on this clone: This receptor's antigen is unknown. No base-level quality is on record; no much larger clone is a single base apart.

Paper-wide results and their limitations: The amount of clinical and demographic metadata varied by source and participant and was provided uncurated.

This clonotype was obtained from a human donor in a cohort sampled during active COVID-19. The V and J genes are TRBV27 and TRBJ1-1; the D gene assignment is ambiguous. The sequencing sample was made of peripheral blood. The CDR3 protein is CASSARGFTEAFF. The nucleotide sequence reads TGTGCCAGCAGTGCCCGAGGGTTCACTGAAGCTTTCTTT.